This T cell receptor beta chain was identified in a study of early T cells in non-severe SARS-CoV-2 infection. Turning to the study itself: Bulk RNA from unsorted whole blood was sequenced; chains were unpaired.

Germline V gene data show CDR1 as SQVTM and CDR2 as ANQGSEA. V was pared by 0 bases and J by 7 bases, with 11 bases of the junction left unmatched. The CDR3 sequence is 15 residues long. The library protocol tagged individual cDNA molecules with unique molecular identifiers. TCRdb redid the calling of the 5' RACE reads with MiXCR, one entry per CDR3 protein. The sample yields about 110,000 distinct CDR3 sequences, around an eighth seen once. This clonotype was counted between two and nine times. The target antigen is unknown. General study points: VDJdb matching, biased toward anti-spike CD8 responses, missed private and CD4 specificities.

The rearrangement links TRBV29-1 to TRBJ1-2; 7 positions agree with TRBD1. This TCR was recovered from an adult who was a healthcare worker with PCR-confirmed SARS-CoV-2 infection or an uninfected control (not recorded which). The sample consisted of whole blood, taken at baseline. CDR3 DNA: TGCAGCGTTGAAGACGACAGGGAAGCGAGTCGTGGCTACACCTTC. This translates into CSVEDDREASRGYTF.